These 27 T cell receptor beta chains were all obtained from the same sample, sequenced in a study of human T cells and chemical hapten exposure. Using its own MiXCR run on the RACE reads, TCRdb lists one record per CDR3 protein. Of a few hundred thousand distinct CDR3 sequences listed, around 5.5% are singletons. The sample's time point: pre-sensitization, week 0. The treatment denotes: therapeutic diphenylcyclopropenone sensitization with weekly scalp DPC. This material consisted of whole blood, taken in connection with sensitization to the hapten diphenylcyclopropenone (DPC). These TCRs come from a woman aged 18-29 years with alopecia areata. Some clones in this sample may be carry-over from other donors' samples.

The gene calls are TRBV7-9 and TRBJ2-7, with D perhaps TRBD2 (6 bases). Germline V CDR1 and CDR2: SEHNR, FQNEAQ (reference sequence). V was trimmed by 1 base and J by 2 bases, leaving 15 bases between them. CDR3 length equals 16 residues. CDR3 in amino acids: CASSLESASAPYEQYF. CDR3 nucleotides: TGTGCCAGCAGCTTAGAATCGGCTAGCGCGCCCTACGAGCAGTACTTC.

A few counts support this clonotype. V is TRBV2 and J is TRBJ1-5, with TRBD1 matching 10 bases. In germline, CDR1 is SNHLY, CDR2 FYNNEI. With 4 bases clipped from V and 0 bases from J, the junction kept 9 bases outside the gene matches. This CDR3 spans 18 amino acids. The CDR3 is CASSVRQGASYSNQPQHF. DNA for the CDR3: TGTGCCAGCAGTGTACGACAGGGGGCTAGTTATAGCAATCAGCCCCAGCATTTT.

The chain is built from TRBV20-1 and TRBJ1-1; TRBD1 might be the D (5 bases). CDR1 is DFQATT, CDR2 SNEGSKA, per germline (reference sequence). The CDR3 is 12 amino acids. The V and J ends lost 6 bases and 11 bases respectively, with 19 bases between them. The DNA for the CDR3 is TGCAGTGCGACCACGGGGGGGTCTCGGGCTTTCTTT. As protein: CSATTGGSRAFF.

The chain links TRBV10-3 to TRBJ2-3; D call uncertain. The CDR3 contains 13 residues. CDR1 is ENHRY and CDR2 is SYGVKD in the germline V gene. With 3 bases removed from V and 1 base from J, the gap between germline ends came to 5 bases. CDR3 bases: TGTGCCATCAGTGATGGACGCACAGATACGCAGTATTTT. Protein product: CAISDGRTDTQYF.

This clonotype was seen a few times. The chain recombines TRBV4-1 with TRBJ2-1; D is possibly TRBD1 or TRBD2 (5 bases each). The CDR3 loop spans 16 amino acids. Trimming left V 0 bases short and J 1 base short, with 10 bases between. Looked up from germline, CDR1 is MGHRA and CDR2 is YSYEKL. Written as DNA, the CDR3 is TGCGCCAGCAGCCAAGAATGGGGGTTGTCCTACAATGAGCAGTTCTTC. This sequence encodes CASSQEWGLSYNEQFF.

This clonotype appeared a few times. V gene TRBV6-2 or TRBV6-3 combines with J gene TRBJ2-7, with D hard to call. V lost 6 bases and J 3 bases, leaving 15 bases between the germline ends. The CDR3 is 14 amino acids. CDR1 is MNHEY, CDR2 SVGEGT, per germline. The CDR3 here is CASRPLPGVYEQYF. CDR3 bases: TGTGCCAGCAGACCCCTACCCGGAGTCTACGAGCAGTACTTC.

This clonotype was seen at least ten times. The chain links TRBV5-1 to TRBJ1-1; D uncertain. V was trimmed by 0 bases and J by 4 bases, leaving 10 bases between them. From germline, CDR1 is SGHRS and CDR2 YFSETQ. This CDR3 spans 14 amino acids. This CDR3 reads CASSLGGYGTEAFF. As DNA, the CDR3 is TGCGCCAGCAGCTTGGGAGGATATGGCACTGAAGCTTTCTTT.

In this sample, this clonotype turned up a few times. The gene calls are TRBV7-3 and TRBJ2-2, with D perhaps TRBD2 (6 bases). This CDR3 has 17 amino acids. Germline V gives CDR1 SGHTA, CDR2 FQGTGA. The V gene lost 5 bases and the J gene lost 0 bases, with 16 bases spanning the gap. In DNA, the CDR3 is TGTGCCAGCAGCCCAGCGGGCACTATAGCGAACACCGGGGAGCTGTTTTTT. This translates into CASSPAGTIANTGELFF.

This clonotype has at least ten counts. The rearrangement uses TRBV24-1 and TRBJ2-7, with D maybe TRBD1 (5 bases). The germline gives CDR1 KGHDR, CDR2 SFDVKD. The CDR3 extends over 16 amino acids. Trimming cost V 4 bases and J 1 base, with 16 bases left between them. The CDR3 DNA follows: TGTGCCACCAGTGAGCCGGCGACAGCACCTTCCTACGAGCAGTACTTC. This encodes CATSEPATAPSYEQYF.

This clonotype turned up a few times. At one end the junction does not follow the germline gene, possibly because of a read error. The J gene is TRBJ2-2, the V gene TRBV7-7; perhaps TRBD2 as D (5 bases). The CDR3 totals 16 residues. CDR1 is SSHAT and CDR2 is FNYEAQ in the germline V gene (reference sequence). CDR3 nucleotide sequence: TGTGCTAGCAGCCATACCGGGGTCTTGAACACCGGGGAGCTGTTTTTT. Its translation: CASSHTGVLNTGELFF.

V gene TRBV7-9 combines with J gene TRBJ1-2; D is ambiguous. Germline V gene sequence: CDR1 SEHNR, CDR2 FQNEAQ (reference sequence). This CDR3 contains 15 residues. The ends were cut back, 2 bases at V and 1 base at J, with 11 bases in the middle. CDR3: CASSLYLTHNYGYTF. CDR3 coding DNA: TGTGCCAGCAGCTTATACCTAACACATAACTATGGCTACACCTTC.

Many counts were recorded for this clonotype. The V gene is TRBV4-2, the J gene TRBJ2-7; no firm D call. Germline assignment: CDR1 LGHNA and CDR2 YNFKEQ. The CDR3 contains 13 residues. Trimming removed 1 base at V and 6 bases at J, with 10 bases between. In nucleotides, the CDR3 is TGTGCCAGCAGCCAAGCGAAAGGGCCCGAGCAGTACTTC. It translates to CASSQAKGPEQYF.

This clonotype has a handful of counts. The chain carries TRBV29-1 and TRBJ2-7; unclear D gene. V dropped 4 bases and J dropped 3 bases, with 13 bases sitting between them. Germline V gene data show CDR1 as SQVTM and CDR2 as ANQGSEA. This CDR3 spans 13 amino acids. The CDR3 protein is CSVGWGIGYEQYF. In DNA form, the CDR3 reads TGCAGCGTTGGTTGGGGAATCGGCTACGAGCAGTACTTC.

This clonotype was seen a handful of times. The chain has TRBV9 and TRBJ2-1; 9 positions agree with TRBD1. The CDR3 runs to 13 residues. CDR1 SGDLS and CDR2 YYNGEE come from the germline V gene. Trimming cost V 3 bases and J 15 bases; bases outside gene matches: 10. CDR3 in DNA: TGTGCCAGCAGCGGAGGACAGGGGCCCTCCTCGTTCTTC. It is translated as CASSGGQGPSSFF.

This clonotype was detected only a few times. The rearrangement links TRBV12-3 or TRBV12-4 to TRBJ1-1; no clear D. V lost 8 bases and J 0 bases, leaving 22 bases between the germline ends. The CDR3 is 17 amino acids. The CDR3 here is CASCPRTGGLLNTEAFF. Here the CDR3 DNA reads TGTGCCAGCTGCCCCAGGACCGGAGGATTGTTGAACACTGAAGCTTTCTTT.

The chain uses TRBV20-1 and TRBJ1-1; no clear D. This CDR3 is built from 13 residues. V lost 2 bases, J lost 0 bases, and 7 bases lay in between. Per the germline V gene, CDR1 is DFQATT and CDR2 is SNEGSKA (reference sequence). CDR3 in amino acids: CSARTTLNTEAFF. The CDR3 bases are TGCAGTGCTAGAACTACCTTGAACACTGAAGCTTTCTTT.

This clonotype turned up a few times. V is TRBV2 and J is TRBJ1-6; a possible D gene is TRBD1 (6 bases). The CDR3 extends over 14 amino acids. CDR1 and CDR2 (germline): SNHLY, FYNNEI. Trimming took 5 bases from V and 4 from J, leaving 9 bases between them. The DNA for the CDR3 is TGTGCCAGCAGTCAGACAGGATATAATTCACCCCTCCACTTT. This sequence encodes CASSQTGYNSPLHF. Filled out from reference TRBV2 and TRBJ1-6, the complete variable domain reads EPEVTQTPSHQVTQMGQEVILRCVPISNHLYFYWYRQILGQKVEFLVSFYNNEISEKSEIFDDQFSVERPDGSNFTLKIRSTKLEDSAMYFCASSQTGYNSPLHFGNGTRLTVT.

The chain employs TRBV12-3 or TRBV12-4 and TRBJ1-2; D is possibly TRBD1 (6 bases). V shed 7 bases and J shed 6 bases, with 21 bases lying between them. The CDR3 consists of 15 residues. CDR3 protein: CASTLGGGADDGYTF. As DNA, the CDR3 is TGTGCCAGCACTCTGGGGGGGGGCGCGGATGATGGCTACACCTTC.

This clonotype was detected many times. This rearrangement joins TRBV4-2 to TRBJ1-4, with unresolved D. Trimming stripped 1 base from V and 11 bases from J, with 5 bases between. The germline V gene encodes CDR1 LGHNA and CDR2 YNFKEQ. The CDR3 is made up of 11 amino acids. CDR3 amino acids: CASSQGSKLFF. CDR3 nucleotide sequence: TGTGCCAGCAGCCAAGGATCTAAACTGTTTTTT.

DNA for the CDR3: TGTGCCAGCAGGGAACTGGCCGGGGCGGGGGACACCGGGGAGCTGTTTTTT. Its protein is CASRELAGAGDTGELFF. This chain connects TRBV28 to TRBJ2-2, with 7 bases fitting TRBD2. The germline V gene encodes CDR1 MDHEN and CDR2 SYDVKM. V shed 6 bases, J shed 3 bases, and the junction held 13 bases outside the gene matches. The CDR3 runs to 17 residues.

CDR3 loop: CASSVGDFTDTQYF. CDR3 nucleotide sequence: TGTGCCAGCAGCGTTGGGGACTTCACAGATACGCAGTATTTT. The gene calls are TRBV9 and TRBJ2-3; the D gene is possibly TRBD2 (6 bases). The V gene lost 2 bases and the J gene lost 2 bases, with 9 bases spanning the gap. CDR1 is SGDLS, CDR2 YYNGEE, per germline. The CDR3 sequence is 14 residues long.

This clonotype was recorded a few times. V and J are TRBV4-3 and TRBJ1-4; D is unresolved. The CDR3 consists of 16 residues. V lost 5 bases and J 8 bases, leaving 21 bases between the germline ends. Germline V gives CDR1 LGHNA, CDR2 YSLEER. CDR3 nucleotides: TGCGCCAGCAGCTTACTTCTGGACCGTAAGGGAGAAAAACTGTTTTTT. This sequence encodes CASSLLLDRKGEKLFF.

Notes on this clonotype: This may come from a read error, since a much larger clone is one base off. J is TRBJ2-3 and V is TRBV7-2; D may be TRBD2 (7 bases). The germline gives CDR1 SGHTA, CDR2 FQGNSA. The CDR3 runs 14 residues. The CDR3 DNA follows: TGTGTCAGCAGCGCGGGGGCCGGTACAGATACGCAGTATTTT. It codes for CVSSAGAGTDTQYF.

This clonotype appeared many times. The chain recombines TRBV10-3 with TRBJ2-1, with 9 bases fitting TRBD1. Trimming removed 7 bases from V and 10 bases from J; junction bases left unmatched: 11. The CDR3 totals 14 residues. Per the germline V gene, CDR1 is ENHRY and CDR2 is SYGVKD. CDR3 sequence (DNA): TGTGCCATCAACACGGGGACAGGGAGGGACGAGCAGTTCTTC. Protein product: CAINTGTGRDEQFF.

This clonotype has at least ten counts. The chain has TRBV7-2 and TRBJ1-1; 9 bases are a match to TRBD1. This CDR3 contains 16 residues. Germline CDR1 SGHTA, CDR2 FQGNSA. The V gene end was trimmed by 5 bases and the J gene end by 3 bases; junction bases not matched to a gene: 10. The CDR3: CASSRDRDRKDTEAFF. The CDR3, as DNA: TGTGCCAGCAGCCGGGACAGGGATAGGAAAGACACTGAAGCTTTCTTT.

This clonotype has only a few counts. The V gene is TRBV5-1, the J gene TRBJ2-5; possible D gene TRBD1, 6 bases. The length of the CDR3 is 14 residues. The V and J ends lost 3 bases and 1 base respectively, with 10 bases between them. Germline V lookup: CDR1 SGHRS, CDR2 YFSETQ. The CDR3 protein is CASSWTVSQETQYF. The CDR3 DNA reads TGCGCCAGCAGCTGGACAGTATCCCAAGAGACCCAGTACTTC.

This clonotype has only a few counts. This chain connects TRBV6-2 or TRBV6-3 to TRBJ1-1; D is undetermined. This CDR3 is 13 amino acids long. With 0 bases removed from V and 6 bases from J, the gap between germline ends came to 8 bases. Germline-derived CDR1 and CDR2 are MNHEY and SVGEGT. CDR3 sequence: CASSYSGRPEAFF. The CDR3 DNA reads TGTGCCAGCAGTTACTCGGGGAGGCCTGAAGCTTTCTTT.